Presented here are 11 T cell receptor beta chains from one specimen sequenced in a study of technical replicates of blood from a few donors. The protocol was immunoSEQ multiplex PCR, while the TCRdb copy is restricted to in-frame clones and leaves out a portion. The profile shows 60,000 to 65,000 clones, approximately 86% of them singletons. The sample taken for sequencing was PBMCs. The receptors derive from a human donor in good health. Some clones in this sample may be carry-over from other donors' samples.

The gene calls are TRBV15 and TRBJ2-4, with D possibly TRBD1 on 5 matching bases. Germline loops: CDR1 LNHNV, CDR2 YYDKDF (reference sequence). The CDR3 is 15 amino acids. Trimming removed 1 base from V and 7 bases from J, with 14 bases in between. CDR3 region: CATSRGAQGGNIQYF. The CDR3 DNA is TGTGCCACCAGCAGAGGGGCCCAGGGCGGCAACATTCAGTACTTC.

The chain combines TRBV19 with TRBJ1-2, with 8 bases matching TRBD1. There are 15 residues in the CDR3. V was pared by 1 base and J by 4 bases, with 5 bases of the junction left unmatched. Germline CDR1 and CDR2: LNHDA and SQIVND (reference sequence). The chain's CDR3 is CASSIVEQGGYGYTF. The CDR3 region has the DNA TGTGCCAGTAGTATAGTGGAACAGGGGGGCTATGGCTACACCTTC.

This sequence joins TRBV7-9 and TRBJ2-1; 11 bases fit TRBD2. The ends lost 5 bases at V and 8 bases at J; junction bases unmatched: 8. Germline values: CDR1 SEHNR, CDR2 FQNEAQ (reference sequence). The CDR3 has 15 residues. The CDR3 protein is CASSPQLAGDDEQFF. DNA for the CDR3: TGTGCCAGCAGCCCCCAACTAGCGGGAGATGATGAGCAGTTCTTC.

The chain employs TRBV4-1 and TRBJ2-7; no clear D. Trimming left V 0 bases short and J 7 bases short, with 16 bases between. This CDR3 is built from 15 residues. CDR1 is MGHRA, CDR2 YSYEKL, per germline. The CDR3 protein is CASSQDHLTALEQYF. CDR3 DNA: TGCGCCAGCAGCCAAGATCACTTGACTGCTTTAGAGCAGTACTTC.

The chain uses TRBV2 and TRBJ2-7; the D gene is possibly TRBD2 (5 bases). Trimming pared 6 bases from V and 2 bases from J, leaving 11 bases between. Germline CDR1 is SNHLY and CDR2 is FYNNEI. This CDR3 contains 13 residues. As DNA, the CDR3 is TGTGCCAGCAGGAACCAACTAGCCTACGAGCAGTACTTC. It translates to CASRNQLAYEQYF.

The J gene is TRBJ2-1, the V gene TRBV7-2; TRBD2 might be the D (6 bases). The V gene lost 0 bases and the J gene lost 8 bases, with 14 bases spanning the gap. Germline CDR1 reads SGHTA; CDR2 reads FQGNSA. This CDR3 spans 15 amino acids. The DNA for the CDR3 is TGTGCCAGCAGCTTAGCCCGGGAGCAGTATTATGAGCAGTTCTTC. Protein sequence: CASSLAREQYYEQFF.

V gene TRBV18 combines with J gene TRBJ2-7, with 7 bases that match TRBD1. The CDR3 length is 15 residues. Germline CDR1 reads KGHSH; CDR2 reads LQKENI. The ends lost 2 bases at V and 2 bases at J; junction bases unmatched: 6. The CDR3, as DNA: TGTGCCAGCTCACCATTGGGACAGACAACCTACGAGCAGTACTTC. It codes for CASSPLGQTTYEQYF.

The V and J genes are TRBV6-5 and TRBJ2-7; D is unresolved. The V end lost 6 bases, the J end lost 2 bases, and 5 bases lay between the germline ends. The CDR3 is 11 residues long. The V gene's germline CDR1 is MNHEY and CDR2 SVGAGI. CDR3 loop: CASRSAYEQYF. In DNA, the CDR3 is TGTGCCAGCAGGTCAGCCTACGAGCAGTACTTC.

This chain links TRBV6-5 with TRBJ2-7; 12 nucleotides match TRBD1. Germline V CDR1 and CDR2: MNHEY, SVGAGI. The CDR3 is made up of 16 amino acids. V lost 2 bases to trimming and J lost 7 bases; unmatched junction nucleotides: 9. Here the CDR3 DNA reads TGTGCCAGCAGTTACCCGGGACAGGGGGCGGCGAGAGAGCAGTACTTC. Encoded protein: CASSYPGQGAAREQYF.

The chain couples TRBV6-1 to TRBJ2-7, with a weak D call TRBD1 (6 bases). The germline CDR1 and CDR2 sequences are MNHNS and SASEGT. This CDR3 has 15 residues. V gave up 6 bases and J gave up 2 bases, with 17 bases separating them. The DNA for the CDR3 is TGTGCCAGCAGCACGACTGGGCAGGGGACCTACGAGCAGTACTTC. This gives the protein CASSTTGQGTYEQYF.

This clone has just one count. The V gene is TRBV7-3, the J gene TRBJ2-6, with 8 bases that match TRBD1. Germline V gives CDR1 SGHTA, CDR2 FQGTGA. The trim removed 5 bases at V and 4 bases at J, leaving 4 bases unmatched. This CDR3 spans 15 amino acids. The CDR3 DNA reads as TGTGCCAGCAGCCTGGACAGGGCCGGGGCCAACGTCCTGACTTTC. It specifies CASSLDRAGANVLTF. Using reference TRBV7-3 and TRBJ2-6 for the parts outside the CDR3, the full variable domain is GAGVSQTPSNKVTEKGKYVELRCDPISGHTALYWYRQSLGQGPEFLIYFQGTGAADDSGLPNDRFFAVRPEGSVSTLKIQRTERGDSAVYLCASSLDRAGANVLTFGAGSRLTVL.